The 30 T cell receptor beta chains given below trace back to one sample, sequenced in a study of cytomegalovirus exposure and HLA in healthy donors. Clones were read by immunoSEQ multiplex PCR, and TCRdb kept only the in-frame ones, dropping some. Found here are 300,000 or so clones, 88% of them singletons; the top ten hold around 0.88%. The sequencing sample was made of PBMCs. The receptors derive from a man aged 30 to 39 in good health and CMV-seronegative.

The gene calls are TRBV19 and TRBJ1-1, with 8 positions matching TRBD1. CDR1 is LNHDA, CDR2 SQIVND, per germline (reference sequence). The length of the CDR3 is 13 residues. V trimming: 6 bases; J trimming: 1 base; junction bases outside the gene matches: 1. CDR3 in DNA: TGTGCCAGTAGAGGGACAGGGAACACTGAAGCTTTCTTT. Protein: CASRGTGNTEAFF.

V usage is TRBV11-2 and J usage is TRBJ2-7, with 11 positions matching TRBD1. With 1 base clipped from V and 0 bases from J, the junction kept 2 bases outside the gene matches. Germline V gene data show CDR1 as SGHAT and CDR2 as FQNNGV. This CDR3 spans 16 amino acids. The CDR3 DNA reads TGTGCCAGCAGCTTAGGGACAGGGGGCAGCTCCTACGAGCAGTACTTC. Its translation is CASSLGTGGSSYEQYF.

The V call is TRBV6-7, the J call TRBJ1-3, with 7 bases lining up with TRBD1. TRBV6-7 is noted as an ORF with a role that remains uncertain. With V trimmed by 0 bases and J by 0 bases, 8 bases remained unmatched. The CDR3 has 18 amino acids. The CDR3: CASSYSGQSERSGNTIYF. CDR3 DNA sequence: TGTGCCAGCAGTTACTCGGGACAGAGCGAGCGCTCTGGAAACACCATATATTTT.

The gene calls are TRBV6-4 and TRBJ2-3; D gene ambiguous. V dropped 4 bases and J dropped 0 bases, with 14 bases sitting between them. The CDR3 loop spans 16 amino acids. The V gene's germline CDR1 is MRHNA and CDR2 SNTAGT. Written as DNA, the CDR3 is TGTGCCAGCAGTGGCTCAAAGATCACTAGCACAGATACGCAGTATTTT. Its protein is CASSGSKITSTDTQYF.

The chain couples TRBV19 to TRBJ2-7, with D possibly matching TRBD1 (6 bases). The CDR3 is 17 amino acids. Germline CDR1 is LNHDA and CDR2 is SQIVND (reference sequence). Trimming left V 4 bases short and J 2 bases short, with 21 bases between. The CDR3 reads CASSSNQAGTYTYEQYF. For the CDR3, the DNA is TGTGCCAGTAGTAGCAATCAAGCCGGGACATATACCTACGAGCAGTACTTC.

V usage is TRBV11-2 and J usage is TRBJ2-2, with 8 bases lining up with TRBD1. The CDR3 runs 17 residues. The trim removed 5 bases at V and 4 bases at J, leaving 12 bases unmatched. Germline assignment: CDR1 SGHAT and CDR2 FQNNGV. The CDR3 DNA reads TGTGCCAGCAGCCTCCGGTTAGGACAGGGAGTCACCGGGGAGCTGTTTTTT. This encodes CASSLRLGQGVTGELFF.

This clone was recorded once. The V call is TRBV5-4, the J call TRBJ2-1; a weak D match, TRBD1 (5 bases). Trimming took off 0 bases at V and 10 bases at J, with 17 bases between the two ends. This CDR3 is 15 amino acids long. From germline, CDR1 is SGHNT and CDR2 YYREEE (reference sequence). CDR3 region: CASSLARQGYGEQFF. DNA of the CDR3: TGTGCCAGCAGCTTGGCCCGTCAGGGTTACGGCGAGCAGTTCTTC.

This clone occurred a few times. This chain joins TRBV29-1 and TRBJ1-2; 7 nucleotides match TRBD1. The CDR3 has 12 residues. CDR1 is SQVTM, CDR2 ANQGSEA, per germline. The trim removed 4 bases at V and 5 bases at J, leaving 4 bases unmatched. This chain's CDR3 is CSVGGQTYGYTF. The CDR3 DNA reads TGCAGCGTTGGGGGACAGACTTATGGCTACACCTTC.

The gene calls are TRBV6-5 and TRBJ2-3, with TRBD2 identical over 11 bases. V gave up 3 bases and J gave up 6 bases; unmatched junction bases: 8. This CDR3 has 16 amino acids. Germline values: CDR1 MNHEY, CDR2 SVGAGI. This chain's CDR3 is CASSYLAGGPQDTQYF. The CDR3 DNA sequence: TGTGCCAGCAGTTATCTAGCGGGGGGCCCTCAGGATACGCAGTATTTT.

CDR3 in DNA: TGTGCCAGTAGTAGCCGACAGGGGGGCCACGAGCAGTACTTC. It codes for CASSSRQGGHEQYF. V is TRBV19 and J is TRBJ2-7, with TRBD1 matching over 9 bases. The J segment lost 5 bases and the V segment lost 4 bases, leaving 6 bases of the junction unmatched. Germline V gene sequence: CDR1 LNHDA, CDR2 SQIVND (reference sequence). CDR3 length equals 14 residues.

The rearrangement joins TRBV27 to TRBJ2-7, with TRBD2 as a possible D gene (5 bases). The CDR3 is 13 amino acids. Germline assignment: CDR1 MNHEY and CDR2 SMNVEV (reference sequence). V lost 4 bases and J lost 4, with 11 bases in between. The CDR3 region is CASSYHRDYEQYF. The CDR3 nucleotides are TGTGCCAGCAGTTACCACCGGGATTACGAGCAGTACTTC.

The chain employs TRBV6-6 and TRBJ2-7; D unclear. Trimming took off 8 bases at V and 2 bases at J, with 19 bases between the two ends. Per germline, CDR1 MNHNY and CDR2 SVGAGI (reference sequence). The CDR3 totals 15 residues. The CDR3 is CASSAGFVETYEQYF. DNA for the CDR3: TGTGCCAGCTCGGCTGGTTTTGTGGAGACCTACGAGCAGTACTTC.

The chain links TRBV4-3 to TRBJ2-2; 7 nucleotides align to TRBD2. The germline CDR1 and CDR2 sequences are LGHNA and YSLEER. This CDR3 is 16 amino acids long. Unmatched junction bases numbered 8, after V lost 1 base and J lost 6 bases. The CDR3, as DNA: TGCGCCAGCAGCCAAGCAATGGGGGGGGTAGCCGGGGAGCTGTTTTTT. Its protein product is CASSQAMGGVAGELFF.

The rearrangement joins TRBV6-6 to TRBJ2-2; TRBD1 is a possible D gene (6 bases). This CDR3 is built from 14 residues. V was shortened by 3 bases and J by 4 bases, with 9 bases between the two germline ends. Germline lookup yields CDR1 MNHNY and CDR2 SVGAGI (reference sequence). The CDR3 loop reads CASSYRTATGELFF. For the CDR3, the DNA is TGTGCCAGCAGTTATAGGACAGCCACCGGGGAGCTGTTTTTT.

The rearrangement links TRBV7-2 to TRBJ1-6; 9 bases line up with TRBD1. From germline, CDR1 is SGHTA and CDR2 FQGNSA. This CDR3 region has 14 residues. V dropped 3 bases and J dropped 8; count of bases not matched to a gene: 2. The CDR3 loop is CASSFGQGYSPLHF. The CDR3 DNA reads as TGTGCCAGCAGCTTCGGACAGGGGTATTCACCCCTCCACTTT.

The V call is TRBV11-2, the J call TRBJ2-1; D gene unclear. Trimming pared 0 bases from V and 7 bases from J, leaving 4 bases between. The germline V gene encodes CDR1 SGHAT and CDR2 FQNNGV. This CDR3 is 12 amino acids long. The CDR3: CASSLDQNEQFF. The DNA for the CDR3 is TGTGCCAGCAGCTTAGATCAAAATGAGCAGTTCTTC.

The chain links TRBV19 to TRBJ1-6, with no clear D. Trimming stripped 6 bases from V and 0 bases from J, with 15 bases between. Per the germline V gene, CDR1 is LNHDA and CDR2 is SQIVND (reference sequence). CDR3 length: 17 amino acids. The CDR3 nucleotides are TGTGCCAGTAGGGCGATGGCGGGGAGCTCCTATAATTCACCCCTCCACTTT. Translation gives CASRAMAGSSYNSPLHF.

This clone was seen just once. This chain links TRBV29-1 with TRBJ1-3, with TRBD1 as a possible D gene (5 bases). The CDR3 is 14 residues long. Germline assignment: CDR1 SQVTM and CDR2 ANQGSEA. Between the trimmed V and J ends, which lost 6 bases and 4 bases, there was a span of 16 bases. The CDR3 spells CSVDPAGGGNTIYF. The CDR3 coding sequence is TGCAGCGTCGACCCCGCGGGGGGAGGAAACACCATATATTTT.

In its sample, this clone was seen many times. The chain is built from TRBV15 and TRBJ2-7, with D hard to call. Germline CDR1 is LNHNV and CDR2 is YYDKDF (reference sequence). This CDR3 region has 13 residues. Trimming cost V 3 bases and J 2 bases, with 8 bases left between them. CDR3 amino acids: CATSRTETYEQYF. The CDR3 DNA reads TGTGCCACCAGCAGGACGGAGACCTACGAGCAGTACTTC.

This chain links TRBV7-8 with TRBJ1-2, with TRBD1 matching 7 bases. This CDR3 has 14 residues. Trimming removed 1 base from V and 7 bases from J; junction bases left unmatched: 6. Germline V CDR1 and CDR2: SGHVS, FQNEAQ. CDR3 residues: CASSLERTGVGYTF. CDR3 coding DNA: TGTGCCAGCAGCTTAGAACGGACAGGAGTTGGCTACACCTTC.

CDR3 protein: CASSLDQGERWEQYF. The DNA of the CDR3 is TGTGCCAGCAGCTTAGACCAGGGGGAGAGATGGGAGCAGTACTTC. The chain joins TRBV7-9 to TRBJ2-7; the match to TRBD1 covers 7 bases. Germline V CDR1 and CDR2: SEHNR, FQNEAQ (reference sequence). This CDR3 has 15 amino acids. The J segment lost 7 bases and the V segment lost 1 base, leaving 10 bases of the junction unmatched.

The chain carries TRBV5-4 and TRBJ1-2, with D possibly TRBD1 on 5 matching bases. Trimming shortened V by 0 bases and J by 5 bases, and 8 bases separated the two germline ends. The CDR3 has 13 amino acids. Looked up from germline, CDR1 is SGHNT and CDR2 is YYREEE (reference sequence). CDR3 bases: TGTGCCAGCAGCTTGGTAGGGGTGTATGGCTACACCTTC. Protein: CASSLVGVYGYTF.

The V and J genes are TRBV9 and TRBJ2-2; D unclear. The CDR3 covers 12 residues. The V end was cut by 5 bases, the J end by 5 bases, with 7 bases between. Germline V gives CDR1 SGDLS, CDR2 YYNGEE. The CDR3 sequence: CASRTGTGELFF. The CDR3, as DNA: TGTGCCAGCAGGACTGGTACCGGGGAGCTGTTTTTT.

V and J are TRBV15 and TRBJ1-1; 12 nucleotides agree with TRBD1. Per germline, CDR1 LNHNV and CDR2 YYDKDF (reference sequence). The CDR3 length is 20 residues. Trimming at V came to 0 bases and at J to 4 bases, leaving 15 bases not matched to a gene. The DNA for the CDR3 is TGTGCCACCAGCAGAGATGAGAGGCCGGGACAGGGGGCTCAGATCACTGAAGCTTTCTTT. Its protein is CATSRDERPGQGAQITEAFF. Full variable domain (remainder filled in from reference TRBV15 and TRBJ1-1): DAMVIQNPRYQVTQFGKPVTLSCSQTLNHNVMYWYQQKSSQAPKLLFHYYDKDFNNEADTPDNFQSRRPNTSFCFLDIRSPGLGDTAMYLCATSRDERPGQGAQITEAFFGQGTRLTVV.

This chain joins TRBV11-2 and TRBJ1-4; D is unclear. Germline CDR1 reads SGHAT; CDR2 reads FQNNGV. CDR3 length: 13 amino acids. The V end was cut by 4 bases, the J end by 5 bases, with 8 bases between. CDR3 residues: CASSSSLNEKLFF. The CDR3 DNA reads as TGTGCCAGCAGCTCCTCCTTAAATGAAAAACTGTTTTTT. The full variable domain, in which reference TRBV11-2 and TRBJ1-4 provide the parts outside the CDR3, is EAGVAQSPRYKIIEKRQSVAFWCNPISGHATLYWYQQILGQGPKLLIQFQNNGVVDDSQLPKDRFSAERLKGVDSTLKIQPAKLEDSAVYLCASSSSLNEKLFFGSGTQLSVL.

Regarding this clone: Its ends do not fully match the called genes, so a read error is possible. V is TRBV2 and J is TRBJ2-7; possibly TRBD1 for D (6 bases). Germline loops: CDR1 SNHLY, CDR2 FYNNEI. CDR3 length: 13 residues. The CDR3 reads CASSERFRGPFKF. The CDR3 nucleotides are TGTGCCAGCAGTGAAAGGTTCAGGGGCCCTTTCAAATTC. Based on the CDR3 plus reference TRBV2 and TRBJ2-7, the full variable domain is EPEVTQTPSHQVTQMGQEVILRCVPISNHLYFYWYRQILGQKVEFLVSFYNNEISEKSEIFDDQFSVERPDGSNFTLKIRSTKLEDSAMYFCASSERFRGPFKFGPGTRLTVT.

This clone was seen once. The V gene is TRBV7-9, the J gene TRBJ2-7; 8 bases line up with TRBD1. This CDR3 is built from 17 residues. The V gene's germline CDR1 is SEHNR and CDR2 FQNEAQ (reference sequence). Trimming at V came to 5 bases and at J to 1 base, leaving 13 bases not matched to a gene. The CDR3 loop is CASSTRSRQGWSYEQYF. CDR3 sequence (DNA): TGTGCCAGCAGCACCCGGAGCCGACAGGGGTGGTCCTACGAGCAGTACTTC.

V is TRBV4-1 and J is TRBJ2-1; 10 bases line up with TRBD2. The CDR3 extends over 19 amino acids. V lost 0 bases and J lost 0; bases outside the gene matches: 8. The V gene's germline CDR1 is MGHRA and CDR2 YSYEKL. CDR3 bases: TGCGCCAGCAGCCAAGACTCCCTAGCGGGGGTTAGCTCCTACAATGAGCAGTTCTTC. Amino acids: CASSQDSLAGVSSYNEQFF.

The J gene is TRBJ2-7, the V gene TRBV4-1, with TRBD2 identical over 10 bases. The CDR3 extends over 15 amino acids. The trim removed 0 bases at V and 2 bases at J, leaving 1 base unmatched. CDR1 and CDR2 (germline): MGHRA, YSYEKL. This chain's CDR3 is CASSQDSGGPYEQYF. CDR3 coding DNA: TGCGCCAGCAGCCAAGATAGCGGGGGGCCCTACGAGCAGTACTTC.

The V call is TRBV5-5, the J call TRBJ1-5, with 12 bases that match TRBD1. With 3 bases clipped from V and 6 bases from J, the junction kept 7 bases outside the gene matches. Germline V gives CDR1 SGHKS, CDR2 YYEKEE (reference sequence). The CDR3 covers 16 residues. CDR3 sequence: CASSSGQGARGQPQHF. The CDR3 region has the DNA TGTGCCAGCAGCTCGGGACAGGGGGCCAGAGGTCAGCCCCAGCATTTT.